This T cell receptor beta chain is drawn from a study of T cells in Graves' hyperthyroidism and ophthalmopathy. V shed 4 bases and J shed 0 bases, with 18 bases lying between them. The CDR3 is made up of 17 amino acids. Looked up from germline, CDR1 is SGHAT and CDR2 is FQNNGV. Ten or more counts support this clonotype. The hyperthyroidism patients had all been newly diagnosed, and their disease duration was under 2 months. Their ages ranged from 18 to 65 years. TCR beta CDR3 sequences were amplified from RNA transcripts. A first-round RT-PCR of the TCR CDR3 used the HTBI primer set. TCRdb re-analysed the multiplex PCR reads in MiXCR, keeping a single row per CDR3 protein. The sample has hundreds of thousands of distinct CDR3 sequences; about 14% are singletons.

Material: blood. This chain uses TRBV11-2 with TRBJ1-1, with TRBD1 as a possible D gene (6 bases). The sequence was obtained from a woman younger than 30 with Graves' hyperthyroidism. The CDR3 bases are TGTGCCAGCAGCTCCAAACAGGGAAGGGGAATGAACACTGAAGCTTTCTTT. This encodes CASSSKQGRGMNTEAFF.